Presented here are 9 T cell receptor beta chains from one specimen sequenced in a study of T-cell memory formation after mild COVID-19. One entry per CDR3 protein, called by TCRdb with MiXCR from the 5' RACE reads. The sample includes hundreds of thousands of distinct CDR3 sequences, approximately 14% of them seen just once. Specimen: PBMCs or a T cell subset sorted from them (not recorded which). The receptors derive from a man between 18 and 29 years old who had mild COVID-19 (a few samples of this study predate the infection). Cell type and time point are not known.

This clonotype was counted between two and nine times. This chain links TRBV12-3 or TRBV12-4 with TRBJ2-5, with a tentative D call TRBD2 (6 bases). CDR3 length equals 15 residues. V lost 5 bases and J 1 base, leaving 14 bases between the germline ends. CDR3 in amino acids: CASSHAGGTQETQYF. DNA for the CDR3: TGTGCCAGCAGTCACGCCGGGGGAACCCAAGAGACCCAGTACTTC.

This clonotype was detected only a few times. The V and J genes are TRBV6-5 and TRBJ1-6; D unclear. V lost 0 bases to trimming and J lost 14 bases, with 11 bases between them. Germline CDR1 MNHEY, CDR2 SVGAGI. The CDR3 is 13 residues long. The CDR3 DNA reads TGTGCCAGCAGTTACTCCCCTACCGGGACCCTCCACTTT. Translating it yields CASSYSPTGTLHF.

V is TRBV10-3 and J is TRBJ1-2; weak D call: TRBD1 (5 bases). Trimming shortened V by 2 bases and J by 6 bases, and 16 bases separated the two germline ends. Germline V gene data show CDR1 as ENHRY and CDR2 as SYGVKD. The CDR3 is made up of 15 amino acids. The CDR3 spells CAISEIGTDENGYTF. DNA of the CDR3: TGTGCCATCAGTGAGATCGGGACGGACGAAAATGGCTACACCTTC.

The rearrangement links TRBV20-1 to TRBJ2-3; D is possibly TRBD2 (6 bases). This CDR3 contains 13 residues. Per the germline V gene, CDR1 is DFQATT and CDR2 is SNEGSKA (reference sequence). V was trimmed by 5 bases and J by 0 bases, leaving 9 bases between them. The CDR3 loop is CSAPGGSTDTQYF. CDR3 coding DNA: TGCAGTGCTCCCGGGGGAAGCACAGATACGCAGTATTTT.

This clonotype was detected a few times. The chain employs TRBV18 and TRBJ1-5; a weak D match, TRBD1 (5 bases). The germline CDR1 and CDR2 sequences are KGHSH and LQKENI. V was clipped by 3 bases and J by 4 bases, with 10 bases between them. The CDR3 is made up of 14 amino acids. The CDR3 loop reads CASSPGTANQPQHF. The CDR3 DNA is TGTGCCAGCTCACCCGGGACGGCAAATCAGCCCCAGCATTTT.

In its sample, this clonotype was seen a few times. This rearrangement joins TRBV6-6 to TRBJ2-1, with 8 bases matching TRBD2. Germline lookup yields CDR1 MNHNY and CDR2 SVGAGI (reference sequence). Trimming took 8 bases from V and 7 from J; bases not matched to a gene: 10. The CDR3 is made up of 14 amino acids. Here the CDR3 DNA reads TGTGCCAGCGAATTCCTGCGGGGGGAAAATGAGCAGTTCTTC. Protein sequence: CASEFLRGENEQFF.

The rearrangement uses TRBV7-2 and TRBJ2-2; unclear D gene. Trimming removed 5 bases from V and 3 bases from J, with 7 bases in between. CDR3 length equals 13 residues. Germline lookup yields CDR1 SGHTA and CDR2 FQGNSA. CDR3 sequence (DNA): TGTGCCAGCAGCGGCCGCTACACCGGGGAGCTGTTTTTT. It encodes CASSGRYTGELFF.

V usage is TRBV5-1 and J usage is TRBJ2-1, with D possibly called TRBD1 or TRBD2 (5 bases each). Trimming left V 6 bases short and J 4 bases short, with 17 bases between. Germline V gene data show CDR1 as SGHRS and CDR2 as YFSETQ. This CDR3 contains 15 residues. The CDR3 nucleotides are TGCGCCAGCACGAGGTCCCGGGACGCGTACAATGAGCAGTTCTTC. This sequence encodes CASTRSRDAYNEQFF.

This sequence joins TRBV24-1 and TRBJ2-2, with D uncertain. CDR1 is KGHDR, CDR2 SFDVKD, per germline. The CDR3 covers 13 residues. V lost 5 bases to trimming and J lost 6 bases, with 9 bases between them. The CDR3 DNA is TGTGCCACCAGTGCTAGTCTTTCCGGGGAGCTGTTTTTT. It yields the protein CATSASLSGELFF.